One sample yielded the 25 T cell receptor beta chains listed below, sequenced in a study of beta chain features in type 1 diabetes. Study results and limitations: Across all four CD4+ subsets, people with type 1 diabetes showed modestly shorter TCRB CDR3s.

Reverse transcribing all isolated RNA meant expressed TCRB transcripts were sequenced. TCRdb keeps only in-frame clones here, not all; method: immunoSEQ multiplex PCR. This sample has about 740,000 clones, with about an eighth found just once. These receptors are not linked to any known antigen. The sample taken for sequencing was naive CD4+ T cells from blood. The source is a man younger than 35 with type 1 diabetes.

The rearrangement joins TRBV30 to TRBJ2-2; 8 positions match TRBD1. CDR1 is GTSNPN and CDR2 is SVGIG in the germline V gene (reference sequence). Unmatched junction bases numbered 3, after V lost 4 bases and J lost 2 bases. The CDR3 has 14 amino acids. The DNA for the CDR3 is TGTGCCTGGAACAGGGGGACCAACACCGGGGAGCTGTTTTTT. It translates to CAWNRGTNTGELFF. Variable domain in full (rest from reference TRBV30 and TRBJ2-2): SQTIHQWPATLVQPVGSPLSLECTVEGTSNPNLYWYRQAAGRGLQLLFYSVGIGQISSEVPQNLSASRPQDRQFILSSKKLLLSDSGFYLCAWNRGTNTGELFFGEGSRLTVL.

The chain joins TRBV2 to TRBJ2-5; a possible D gene is TRBD1 (7 bases). The CDR3 has 15 residues. With 2 bases removed from V and 4 bases from J, the gap between germline ends came to 14 bases. Looked up from germline, CDR1 is SNHLY and CDR2 is FYNNEI. CDR3 DNA sequence: TGTGCCAGCAGTGAATTCGGAGGGGGCCGAGAGACCCAGTACTTC. Protein sequence: CASSEFGGGRETQYF.

This clone was seen a handful of times. CDR3 loop: CASSQSIIGTLIQETQYF. The CDR3 DNA follows: TGCGCCAGCAGCCAGTCAATTATCGGGACACTGATTCAAGAGACCCAGTACTTC. The chain uses TRBV4-1 and TRBJ2-5; tentatively, D is TRBD1 (6 bases). The V end lost 3 bases, the J end lost 2 bases, and 22 bases lay between the germline ends. Germline CDR1 MGHRA, CDR2 YSYEKL. The CDR3 spans 18 residues.

The J gene is TRBJ2-3, the V gene TRBV10-3, with D possibly TRBD1 on 6 matching bases. CDR1 is ENHRY, CDR2 SYGVKD, per germline. V gave up 6 bases and J gave up 7 bases, with 11 bases separating them. The CDR3 is made up of 12 amino acids. The CDR3 region is CAIRETGNTQYF. The CDR3 bases are TGTGCCATCAGGGAGACAGGAAATACGCAGTATTTT.

A few counts support this clone. The sample has other DNA sequences that encode this CDR3 too. The J gene is TRBJ2-3, the V gene TRBV10-3, with D unclear. Trimming left V 3 bases short and J 0 bases short, with 4 bases between. The CDR3 length is 13 residues. CDR1 is ENHRY and CDR2 is SYGVKD in the germline V gene. The CDR3 protein is CAISESSTDTQYF. Here the CDR3 DNA reads TGTGCCATCAGTGAATCTAGCACAGATACGCAGTATTTT.

This clone was counted only a few times. The rearrangement joins TRBV7-9 to TRBJ2-3, with 9 positions matching TRBD2. The CDR3 length is 16 residues. V lost 4 bases to trimming and J lost 4 bases; unmatched junction nucleotides: 9. Germline lookup yields CDR1 SEHNR and CDR2 FQNEAQ (reference sequence). The CDR3 sequence is CASSSRGGLAADTQYF. The CDR3 DNA is TGTGCCAGCAGCTCCCGAGGGGGACTAGCAGCAGATACGCAGTATTTT.

This clone was picked up a small number of times. This rearrangement joins TRBV6-1 to TRBJ2-7; no clear D. The V gene lost 7 bases and the J gene lost 4 bases, with 11 bases spanning the gap. This CDR3 contains 12 residues. Germline V gene lookup returns CDR1 MNHNS and CDR2 SASEGT. The DNA for the CDR3 is TGTGCCAGCACCGTTGGTAATTACGAGCAGTACTTC. Its translation: CASTVGNYEQYF.

In this sample, this clone turned up a few times. Here the CDR3 reads CASSVSPGGLSEQYF. CDR3 nucleotide sequence: TGTGCCAGCAGCGTATCACCGGGGGGGCTGAGCGAGCAGTACTTC. The chain has TRBV9 and TRBJ2-7; 8 bases are shared with TRBD2. This CDR3 region has 15 residues. V lost 1 base and J lost 6; bases outside the gene matches: 9. Germline V gene data show CDR1 as SGDLS and CDR2 as YYNGEE.

This clone was seen more than once but under ten times. This rearrangement joins TRBV11-2 to TRBJ2-3; possibly TRBD1 for D (6 bases). Per the germline V gene, CDR1 is SGHAT and CDR2 is FQNNGV. The CDR3 is 16 residues long. Trimming cost V 5 bases and J 3 bases, with 18 bases left between them. The CDR3 sequence is CASSLIRGSGTDTQYF. The CDR3, as DNA: TGTGCCAGCAGCCTGATAAGGGGGTCGGGGACAGATACGCAGTATTTT.

Only a few counts were recorded for this clone. The identical CDR3 is also encoded by other nucleotide sequences in the sample. The V gene is TRBV18, the J gene TRBJ1-4; possible D gene TRBD1, 5 bases. The CDR3 is made up of 13 amino acids. V lost 6 bases, J lost 4 bases, and 9 bases lay in between. The germline V gene encodes CDR1 KGHSH and CDR2 LQKENI. CDR3 nucleotides: TGTGCCAGCTCCCCCGACAGTAATGAAAAACTGTTTTTT. It yields the protein CASSPDSNEKLFF.

This chain connects TRBV4-2 to TRBJ2-3, with D possibly TRBD2 on 7 matching bases. V lost 1 base and J 6 bases, leaving 17 bases between the germline ends. The CDR3 runs to 16 residues. Germline CDR1 reads LGHNA; CDR2 reads YNFKEQ. CDR3 in amino acids: CASSQGAGAQSDTQYF. The CDR3 bases are TGTGCCAGCAGCCAAGGGGCGGGGGCCCAGTCGGATACGCAGTATTTT.

This chain uses TRBV5-1 with TRBJ2-7; possible D gene TRBD2, 5 bases. The V and J ends lost 0 bases and 6 bases respectively, with 10 bases between them. The CDR3 is 13 amino acids. Germline-derived CDR1 and CDR2 are SGHRS and YFSETQ. The CDR3 region has the DNA TGCGCCAGCAGCTTGGCCGGGGTCAGCGAGCAGTACTTC. This translates into CASSLAGVSEQYF.

The rearrangement uses TRBV27 and TRBJ1-4; D call uncertain. This CDR3 region has 13 residues. Trimming took off 9 bases at V and 5 bases at J, with 13 bases between the two ends. Germline loops: CDR1 MNHEY, CDR2 SMNVEV (reference sequence). The DNA for the CDR3 is TGTGCCAGTCGCACCGACCCCAATGAAAAACTGTTTTTT. Translation: CASRTDPNEKLFF.

The chain recombines TRBV7-9 with TRBJ1-4; unclear D gene. The CDR3 is 14 residues long. Germline CDR1 SEHNR, CDR2 FQNEAQ (reference sequence). V lost 7 bases and J 4 bases, leaving 13 bases between the germline ends. The CDR3 loop reads CASTLAGNNEKLFF. CDR3 in DNA: TGTGCCAGCACGCTAGCCGGGAATAATGAAAAACTGTTTTTT.

This clone was seen more than once but under ten times. This chain uses TRBV27 with TRBJ1-5, with D unclear. The CDR3 runs 14 residues. Trimming left V 6 bases short and J 7 bases short, with 16 bases between. The germline V gene has CDR1 MNHEY and CDR2 SMNVEV (reference sequence). The CDR3 DNA reads TGTGCCAGCAGCCCAGACCGGCAACGGCAGCCCCAGCATTTT. Amino acids: CASSPDRQRQPQHF.

This clone showed up many times. The chain has TRBV28 and TRBJ2-3; D remains ambiguous. CDR1 MDHEN and CDR2 SYDVKM come from the germline V gene. This CDR3 is built from 11 residues. V shed 3 bases and J shed 5 bases, with 3 bases lying between them. The CDR3 sequence: CASSFVDTQYF. CDR3 sequence (DNA): TGTGCCAGCAGTTTCGTAGATACGCAGTATTTT. The complete variable domain, with remaining parts taken from reference TRBV28 and TRBJ2-3, reads DVKVTQSSRYLVKRTGEKVFLECVQDMDHENMFWYRQDPGLGLRLIYFSYDVKMKEKGDIPEGYSVSREKKERFSLILESASTNQTSMYLCASSFVDTQYFGPGTRLTVL.

The chain carries TRBV19 and TRBJ2-3, with TRBD2 matching over 12 bases. CDR3 size: 15 residues. Germline V lookup: CDR1 LNHDA, CDR2 SQIVND (reference sequence). J lost 5 bases, V lost 7 bases, and 7 bases had no gene match. The CDR3 region is CASTPSGGARDTQYF. The DNA of the CDR3 is TGTGCCAGTACTCCTAGCGGGGGGGCCCGAGATACGCAGTATTTT.

This chain joins TRBV5-1 and TRBJ2-1, with D possibly being TRBD1 or TRBD2 (5 bases each). The CDR3 extends over 15 amino acids. The ends were cut back, 2 bases at V and 4 bases at J, with 13 bases in the middle. The germline CDR1 and CDR2 sequences are SGHRS and YFSETQ. The CDR3 DNA reads as TGCGCCAGCAGCTTTTACGGGGACGGGTACAATGAGCAGTTCTTC. It yields the protein CASSFYGDGYNEQFF.

A word on this clone: The identical CDR3 is also encoded by other nucleotide sequences in the sample. The chain employs TRBV7-9 and TRBJ1-2, with D uncertain. CDR1 and CDR2 from the germline V gene are SEHNR and FQNEAQ (reference sequence). The CDR3 has 10 residues. V was trimmed by 8 bases and J by 5 bases, leaving 6 bases between them. The CDR3 protein is CASGSYGYTF. CDR3 DNA: TGTGCCAGCGGCTCTTATGGCTACACCTTC.

This clone was counted a few times. This chain uses TRBV7-8 with TRBJ1-5; the D gene is possibly TRBD1 (5 bases). The V end lost 6 bases, the J end lost 2 bases, and 11 bases lay between the germline ends. CDR3 length: 14 residues. Germline V gene data show CDR1 as SGHVS and CDR2 as FQNEAQ. The CDR3 DNA sequence: TGTGCCAGCAGGCAGGGTACGGGCAATCAGCCCCAGCATTTT. Translation gives CASRQGTGNQPQHF.

This clone was counted only a few times. The gene calls are TRBV7-2 and TRBJ2-1; D is unresolved. CDR1 is SGHTA and CDR2 is FQGNSA in the germline V gene. The CDR3 length is 18 residues. Trimming removed 2 bases from V and 1 base from J, with 18 bases in between. CDR3 region: CASSLNGVLARSYNEQFF. The CDR3 region has the DNA TGTGCCAGCAGCTTAAATGGTGTCTTAGCCAGGTCCTACAATGAGCAGTTCTTC. The whole variable domain, filled in from reference TRBV7-2 and TRBJ2-1, reads GAGVSQSPSNKVTEKGKDVELRCDPISGHTALYWYRQSLGQGLEFLIYFQGNSAPDKSGLPSDRFSAERTGGSVSTLTIQRTQQEDSAVYLCASSLNGVLARSYNEQFFGPGTRLTVL.

The rearrangement links TRBV29-1 to TRBJ1-4, with TRBD1 identical over 7 bases. The CDR3 consists of 13 residues. The V and J ends lost 8 bases and 6 bases, in that order; junction bases with no gene match: 9. Per germline, CDR1 SQVTM and CDR2 ANQGSEA. CDR3 sequence (DNA): TGCAGCATTTCGACAGGGTGGGATGAAAAACTGTTTTTT. It encodes CSISTGWDEKLFF. The full variable domain, rest sourced from reference TRBV29-1 and TRBJ1-4, is SAVISQKPSRDICQRGTSLTIQCQVDSQVTMMFWYRQQPGQSLTLIATANQGSEATYESGFVIDKFPISRPNLTFSTLTVSNMSPEDSSIYLCSISTGWDEKLFFGSGTQLSVL.

This sequence joins TRBV28 and TRBJ1-1; D uncertain. The V gene lost 8 bases and the J gene lost 3 bases, with 7 bases spanning the gap. The germline V gene encodes CDR1 MDHEN and CDR2 SYDVKM. The CDR3 runs to 11 residues. CDR3 bases: TGTGCCAGCTCGAGGTACACTGAAGCTTTCTTT. Its protein is CASSRYTEAFF.

J is TRBJ1-2 and V is TRBV2; TRBD1 is a possible D gene (5 bases). This CDR3 has 13 amino acids. V was cut by 5 bases and J by 7 bases, with 14 bases left in between. Germline-derived CDR1 and CDR2 are SNHLY and FYNNEI. CDR3 sequence: CASSPQGKGGYTF. The CDR3 nucleotides read TGTGCCAGCAGTCCCCAGGGAAAGGGTGGCTACACCTTC.

The CDR3: CASSPGSGYGYTF. DNA for the CDR3: TGTGCCAGCAGCCCAGGGTCTGGCTATGGCTACACCTTC. This rearrangement joins TRBV7-3 to TRBJ1-2; D is perhaps TRBD1 (5 bases). The CDR3 runs to 13 residues. The V end was cut by 5 bases, the J end by 4 bases, with 11 bases between. CDR1 is SGHTA and CDR2 is FQGTGA in the germline V gene.